This TCR beta chain was profiled in a study of T-cell reconstitution after alpha-beta-depleted transplantation in children. CDR3 length: 16 residues. Germline V gene lookup returns CDR1 LGHNA and CDR2 YSLEER. Trimming shortened V by 0 bases and J by 2 bases, and 14 bases separated the two germline ends. Preparing the TCRbeta library involved the use of unique molecular identifiers. TCRdb passed the PCR reads through MiXCR, listing each CDR3 protein once. The sample shows over 450,000 distinct CDR3 sequences, 10% of them seen only once. This clonotype was detected ten times or more. Its antigen is undetermined. Study conclusions and caveats: Surviving recipient T cells and thymic progenitors produced the high day-60 TCRbeta diversity seen in some patients.

Specimen: PBMCs, collected before TCRalphabeta/CD19-depleted stem cell transplant. The TCR comes from a child aged 2-15 years with inherited bone marrow failure, due to receive a stem cell transplant. The V call is TRBV4-3, the J call TRBJ2-7; D might be TRBD2 (6 bases). CDR3 region: CASSQDGAGSAYEQYF. The CDR3 DNA reads as TGCGCCAGCAGCCAAGACGGAGCGGGCTCAGCCTACGAGCAGTACTTC.